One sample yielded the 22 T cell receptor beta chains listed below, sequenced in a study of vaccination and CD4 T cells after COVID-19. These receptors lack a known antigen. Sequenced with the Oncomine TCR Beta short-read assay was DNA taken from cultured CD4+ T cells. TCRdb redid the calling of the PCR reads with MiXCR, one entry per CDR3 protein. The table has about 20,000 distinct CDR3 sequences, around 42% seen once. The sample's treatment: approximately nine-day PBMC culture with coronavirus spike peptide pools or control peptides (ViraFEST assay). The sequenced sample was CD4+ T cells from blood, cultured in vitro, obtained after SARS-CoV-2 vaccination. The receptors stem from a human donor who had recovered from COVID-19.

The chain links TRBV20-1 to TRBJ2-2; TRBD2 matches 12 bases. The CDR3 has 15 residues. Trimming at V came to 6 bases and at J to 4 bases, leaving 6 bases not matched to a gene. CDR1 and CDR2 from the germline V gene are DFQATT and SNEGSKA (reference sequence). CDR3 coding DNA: TGCAGTGCCAGTCCTAGCGGGAGGGCCACCGGGGAGCTGTTTTTT. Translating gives CSASPSGRATGELFF.

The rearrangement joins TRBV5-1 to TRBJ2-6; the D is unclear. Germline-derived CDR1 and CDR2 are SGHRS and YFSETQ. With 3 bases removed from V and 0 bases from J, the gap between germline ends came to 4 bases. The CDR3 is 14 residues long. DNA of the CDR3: TGCGCCAGCAGCTACCACTCTGGGGCCAACGTCCTGACTTTC. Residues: CASSYHSGANVLTF.

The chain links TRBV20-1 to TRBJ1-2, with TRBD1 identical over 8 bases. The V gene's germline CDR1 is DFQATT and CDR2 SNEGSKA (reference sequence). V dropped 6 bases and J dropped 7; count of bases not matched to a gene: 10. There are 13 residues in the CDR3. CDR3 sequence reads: CSAEKQGAGGYTF. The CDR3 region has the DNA TGCAGTGCAGAGAAGCAGGGGGCGGGTGGCTACACCTTC.

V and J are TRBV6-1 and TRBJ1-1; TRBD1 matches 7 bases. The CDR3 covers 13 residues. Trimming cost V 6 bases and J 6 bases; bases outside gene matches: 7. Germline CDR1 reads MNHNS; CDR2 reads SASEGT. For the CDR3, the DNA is TGTGCCAGCAGGGAAATACAGGGGCCTGAAGCTTTCTTT. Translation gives CASREIQGPEAFF.

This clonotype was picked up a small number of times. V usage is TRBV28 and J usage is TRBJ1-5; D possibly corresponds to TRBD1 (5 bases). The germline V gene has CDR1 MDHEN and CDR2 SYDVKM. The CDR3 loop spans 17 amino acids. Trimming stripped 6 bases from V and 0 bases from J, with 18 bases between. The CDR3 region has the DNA TGTGCCAGCAGCTCAACCGCTGGGGGGTATAGCAATCAGCCCCAGCATTTT. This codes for CASSSTAGGYSNQPQHF.

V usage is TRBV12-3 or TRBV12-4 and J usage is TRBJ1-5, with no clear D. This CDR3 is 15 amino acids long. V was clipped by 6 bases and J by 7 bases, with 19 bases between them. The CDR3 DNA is TGTGCCAGCAGCCGCAGTTCGGGGTCCAGGCAGCCCCAGCATTTT. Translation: CASSRSSGSRQPQHF.

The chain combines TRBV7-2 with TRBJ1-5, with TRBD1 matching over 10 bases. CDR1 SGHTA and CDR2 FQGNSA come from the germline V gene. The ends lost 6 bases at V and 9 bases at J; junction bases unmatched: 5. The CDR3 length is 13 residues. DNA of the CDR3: TGTGCCAGCAGTTGGGGACAGGGGCGGCCCCAGCATTTT. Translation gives CASSWGQGRPQHF.

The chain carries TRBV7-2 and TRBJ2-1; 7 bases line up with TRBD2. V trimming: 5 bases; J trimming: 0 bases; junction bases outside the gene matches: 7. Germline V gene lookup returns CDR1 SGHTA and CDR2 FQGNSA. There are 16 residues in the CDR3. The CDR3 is CASSPRSGISYNEQFF. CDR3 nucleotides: TGTGCCAGCAGCCCCAGGAGCGGGATCTCCTACAATGAGCAGTTCTTC.

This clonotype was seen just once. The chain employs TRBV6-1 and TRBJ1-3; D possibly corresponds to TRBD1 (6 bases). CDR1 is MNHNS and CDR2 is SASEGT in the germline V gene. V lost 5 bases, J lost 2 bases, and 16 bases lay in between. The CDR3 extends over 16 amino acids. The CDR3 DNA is TGTGCCAGCAGTAACACCCAGGGGTTAGCTGGAAACACCATATATTTT. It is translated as CASSNTQGLAGNTIYF.

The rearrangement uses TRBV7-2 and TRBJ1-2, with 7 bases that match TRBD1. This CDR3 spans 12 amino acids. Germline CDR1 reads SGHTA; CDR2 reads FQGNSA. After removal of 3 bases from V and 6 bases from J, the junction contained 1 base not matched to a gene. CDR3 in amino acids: CASSLTGNGYTF. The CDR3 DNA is TGTGCCAGCAGCTTGACAGGGAATGGCTACACCTTC. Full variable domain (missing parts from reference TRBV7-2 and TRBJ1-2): GAGVSQSPSNKVTEKGKDVELRCDPISGHTALYWYRQSLGQGLEFLIYFQGNSAPDKSGLPSDRFSAERTGGSVSTLTIQRTQQEDSAVYLCASSLTGNGYTFGSGTRLTVV.

The CDR3 region is CASSDASMQGQPQHF. The CDR3 DNA reads as TGTGCCAGCAGTGACGCCAGCATGCAGGGTCAGCCCCAGCATTTT. This sequence joins TRBV6-1 and TRBJ1-5; TRBD1 might be the D (5 bases). Deletions cut 3 bases from V and 6 bases from J, with 15 bases between. The CDR3 is 15 residues long. Germline CDR1 reads MNHNS; CDR2 reads SASEGT.

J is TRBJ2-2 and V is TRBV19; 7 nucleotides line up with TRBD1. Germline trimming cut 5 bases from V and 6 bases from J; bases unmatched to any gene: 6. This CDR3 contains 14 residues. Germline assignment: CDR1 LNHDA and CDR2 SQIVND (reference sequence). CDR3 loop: CASSLRDRPGELFF. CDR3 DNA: TGTGCCAGTAGTCTCCGGGACAGACCCGGGGAGCTGTTTTTT.

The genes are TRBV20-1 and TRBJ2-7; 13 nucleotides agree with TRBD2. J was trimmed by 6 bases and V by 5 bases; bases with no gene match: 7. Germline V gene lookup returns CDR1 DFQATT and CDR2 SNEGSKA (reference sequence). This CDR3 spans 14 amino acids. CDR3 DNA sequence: TGCAGTGCTTTACTAGCGGGAGGGCCCTGCGAGCAGTACTTC. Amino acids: CSALLAGGPCEQYF.

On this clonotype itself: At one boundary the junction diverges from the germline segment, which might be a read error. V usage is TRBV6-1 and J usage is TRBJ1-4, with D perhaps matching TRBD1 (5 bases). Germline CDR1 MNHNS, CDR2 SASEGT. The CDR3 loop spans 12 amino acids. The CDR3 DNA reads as TGTGCCAGCAGTGAAGGCTGGAGGGACCTGATTTTT. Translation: CASSEGWRDLIF.

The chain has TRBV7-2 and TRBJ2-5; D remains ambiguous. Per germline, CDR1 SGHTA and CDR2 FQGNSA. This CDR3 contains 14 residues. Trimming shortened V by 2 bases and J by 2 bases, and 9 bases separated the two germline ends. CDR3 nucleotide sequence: TGTGCCAGCAGCTTATTACACGAACAAGAGACCCAGTACTTC. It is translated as CASSLLHEQETQYF.

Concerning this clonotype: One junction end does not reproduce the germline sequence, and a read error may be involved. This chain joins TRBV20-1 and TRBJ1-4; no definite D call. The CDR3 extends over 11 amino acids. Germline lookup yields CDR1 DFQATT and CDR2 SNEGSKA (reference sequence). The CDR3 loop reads CSARDNGKLFF. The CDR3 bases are TGCAGTGCTAGAGACAATGGAAAACTGTTTTTT.

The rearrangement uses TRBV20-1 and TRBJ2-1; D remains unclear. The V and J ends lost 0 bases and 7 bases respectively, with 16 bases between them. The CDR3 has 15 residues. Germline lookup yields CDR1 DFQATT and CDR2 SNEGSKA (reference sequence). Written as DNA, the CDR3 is TGCAGTGCTAGAGAAATTTGGCAGGTGAGGAATGAGCAGTTCTTC. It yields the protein CSAREIWQVRNEQFF.

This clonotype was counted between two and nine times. The CDR3 protein is CASSKGNYEQYF. The DNA for the CDR3 is TGCGCCAGCAGTAAGGGGAACTACGAGCAGTACTTC. The chain has TRBV10-2 and TRBJ2-7, with D possibly being TRBD1 (5 bases). Trimming removed 5 bases at V and 3 bases at J, with 8 bases between. CDR3 size: 12 residues. The germline gives CDR1 WSHSY, CDR2 SAAADI.

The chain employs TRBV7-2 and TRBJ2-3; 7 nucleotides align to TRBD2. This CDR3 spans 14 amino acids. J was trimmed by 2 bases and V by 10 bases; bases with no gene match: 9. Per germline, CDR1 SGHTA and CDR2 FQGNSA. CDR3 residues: CATGRREYTDTQYF. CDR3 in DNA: TGTGCCACCGGGAGGCGGGAATACACAGATACGCAGTATTTT.

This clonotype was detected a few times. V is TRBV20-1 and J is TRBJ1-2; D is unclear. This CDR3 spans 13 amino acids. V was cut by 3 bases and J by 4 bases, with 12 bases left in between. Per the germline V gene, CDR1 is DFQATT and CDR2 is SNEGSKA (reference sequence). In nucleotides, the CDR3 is TGCAGTGCTAGTGGACGGTTAGTCTATGGCTACACCTTC. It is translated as CSASGRLVYGYTF.

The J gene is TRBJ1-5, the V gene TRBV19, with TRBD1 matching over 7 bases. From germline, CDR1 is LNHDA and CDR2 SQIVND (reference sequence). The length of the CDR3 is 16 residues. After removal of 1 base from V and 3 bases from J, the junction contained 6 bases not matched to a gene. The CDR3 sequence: CASSIVGRGSNQPQHF. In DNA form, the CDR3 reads TGTGCCAGTAGTATAGTGGGCAGGGGGTCCAATCAGCCCCAGCATTTT.

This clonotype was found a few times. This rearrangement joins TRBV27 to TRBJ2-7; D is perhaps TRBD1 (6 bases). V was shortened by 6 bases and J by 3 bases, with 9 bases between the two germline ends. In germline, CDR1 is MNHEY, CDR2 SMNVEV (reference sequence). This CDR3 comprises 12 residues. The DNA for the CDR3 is TGTGCCAGCAGAGGGACACTCTACGAGCAGTACTTC. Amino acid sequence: CASRGTLYEQYF.